The clone carrying this T cell receptor (beta chain) came up a few times. Antigen: not known. The sample belongs to a study of response to subunit inactivated influenza vaccine. Study results and limitations: Each seasonal flu vaccination may recruit only limited new T cells, authors suggested.

Each CDR3 protein is one row after TCRdb ran MiXCR on the RT-PCR reads. The sample gives around 760,000 distinct CDR3 sequences, 11% to 15% of which show up once; 5.5% to 7% is in the top ten. The germline V and J ends were trimmed by 7 bases and 8 bases, with 20 bases remaining between them. This CDR3 contains 14 residues. The chain uses TRBV12-3 or TRBV12-4 and TRBJ1-1, with D tentatively TRBD1 (5 bases). This clonotype was obtained from a man aged 50-60 years who received an inactivated influenza vaccine. The sample consisted of PBMCs from blood, taken about 14 days before vaccination. DNA of the CDR3: TGTGCCAGCAAACGGGACGTCGGTATGGTAGAAGCTTTCTTT. It yields the protein CASKRDVGMVEAFF.